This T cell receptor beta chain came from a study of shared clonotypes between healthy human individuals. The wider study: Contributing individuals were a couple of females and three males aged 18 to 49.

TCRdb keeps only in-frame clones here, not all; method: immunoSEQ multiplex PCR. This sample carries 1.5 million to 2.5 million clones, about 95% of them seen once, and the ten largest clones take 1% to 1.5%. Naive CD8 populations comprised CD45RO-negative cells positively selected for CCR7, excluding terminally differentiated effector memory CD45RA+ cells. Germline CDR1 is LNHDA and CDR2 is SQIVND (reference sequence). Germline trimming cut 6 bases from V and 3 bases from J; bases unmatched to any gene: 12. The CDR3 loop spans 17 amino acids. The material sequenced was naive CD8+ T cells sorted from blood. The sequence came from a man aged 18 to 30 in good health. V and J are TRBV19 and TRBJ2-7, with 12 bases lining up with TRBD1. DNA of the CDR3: TGTGCCAGTAGCCCCTTTGGAGGGACAGGGGGCATCTACGAGCAGTACTTC. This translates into CASSPFGGTGGIYEQYF. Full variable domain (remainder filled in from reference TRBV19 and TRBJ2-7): DGGITQSPKYLFRKEGQNVTLSCEQNLNHDAMYWYRQDPGQGLRLIYYSQIVNDFQKGDIAEGYSVSREKKESFPLTVTSAQKNPTAFYLCASSPFGGTGGIYEQYFGPGTRLTVT.